This T cell receptor beta chain derives from a study of cytomegalovirus exposure and HLA in healthy donors. The study, taken as a whole, reports: Associated with cytomegalovirus, according to the listing, were some 150 TCR beta chains. Subsequent analysis of the approximately 120 validation repertoires found a tendency for first-cohort TCR clusters to co-occur. In vitro assays verified that three CMV-associated chains recognized CMV antigens specifically.

The assay was immunoSEQ multiplex PCR, and TCRdb's table has in-frame clones only and misses some. In the table there are 130,000 to 150,000 clones, 89% of which are singletons. Germline CDR1 MGHDK, CDR2 SYGVNS. V trimming: 4 bases; J trimming: 2 bases; junction bases outside the gene matches: 8. The CDR3 has 16 residues. Of note for this clone: Its target is not known.

The chain recombines TRBV25-1 with TRBJ1-3; TRBD1 matches 7 bases. The sequence was obtained from a woman under 30 in good health and CMV-seropositive. The material sequenced was PBMCs. CDR3 protein: CASSAPQGGTGNTIYF. DNA of the CDR3: TGTGCCAGCAGTGCCCCCCAGGGGGGTACTGGAAACACCATATATTTT.